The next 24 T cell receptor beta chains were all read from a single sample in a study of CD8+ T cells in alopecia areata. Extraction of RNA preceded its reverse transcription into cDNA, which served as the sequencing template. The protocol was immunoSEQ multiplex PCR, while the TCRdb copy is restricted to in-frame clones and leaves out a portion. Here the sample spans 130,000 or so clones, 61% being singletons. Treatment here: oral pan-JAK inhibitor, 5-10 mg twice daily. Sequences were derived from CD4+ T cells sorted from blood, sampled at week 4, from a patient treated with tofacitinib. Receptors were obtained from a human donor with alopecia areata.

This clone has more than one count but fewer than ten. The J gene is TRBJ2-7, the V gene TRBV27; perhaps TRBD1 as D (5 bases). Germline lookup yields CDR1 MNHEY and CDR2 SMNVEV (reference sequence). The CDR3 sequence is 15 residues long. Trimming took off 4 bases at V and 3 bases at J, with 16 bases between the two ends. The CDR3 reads CASSSTSGHNYEQYF. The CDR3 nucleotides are TGTGCCAGCAGTTCAACATCTGGACACAACTACGAGCAGTACTTC.

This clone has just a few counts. CDR3 loop: CASSLLGQADTQYF. CDR3 nucleotides: TGCGCCAGCAGCTTGCTTGGTCAGGCAGATACGCAGTATTTT. This chain links TRBV5-1 with TRBJ2-3; D is undetermined. CDR1 is SGHRS and CDR2 is YFSETQ in the germline V gene. The length of the CDR3 is 14 residues. V lost 1 base and J lost 4, with 10 bases in between.

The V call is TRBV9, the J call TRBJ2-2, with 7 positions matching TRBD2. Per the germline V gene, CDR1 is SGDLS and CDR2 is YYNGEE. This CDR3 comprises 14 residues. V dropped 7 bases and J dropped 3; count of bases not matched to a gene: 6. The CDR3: CASQREAYTGELFF. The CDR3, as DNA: TGTGCCAGCCAACGGGAGGCTTACACCGGGGAGCTGTTTTTT.

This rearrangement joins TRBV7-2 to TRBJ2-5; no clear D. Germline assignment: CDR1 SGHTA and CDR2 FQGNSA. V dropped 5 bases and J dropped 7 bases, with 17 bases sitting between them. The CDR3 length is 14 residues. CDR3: CASSPRPVDGTQYF. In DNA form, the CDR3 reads TGTGCCAGCAGCCCCCGGCCGGTAGATGGGACCCAGTACTTC. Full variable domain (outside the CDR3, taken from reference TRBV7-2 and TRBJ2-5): GAGVSQSPSNKVTEKGKDVELRCDPISGHTALYWYRQSLGQGLEFLIYFQGNSAPDKSGLPSDRFSAERTGGSVSTLTIQRTQQEDSAVYLCASSPRPVDGTQYFGPGTRLLVL.

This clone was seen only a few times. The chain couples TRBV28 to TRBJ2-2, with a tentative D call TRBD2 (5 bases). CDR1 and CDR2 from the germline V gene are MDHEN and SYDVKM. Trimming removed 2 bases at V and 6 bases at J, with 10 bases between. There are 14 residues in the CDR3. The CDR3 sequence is CASSLPGNPGELFF. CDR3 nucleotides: TGTGCCAGCAGTTTACCCGGGAATCCCGGGGAGCTGTTTTTT. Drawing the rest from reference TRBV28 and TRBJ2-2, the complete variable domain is DVKVTQSSRYLVKRTGEKVFLECVQDMDHENMFWYRQDPGLGLRLIYFSYDVKMKEKGDIPEGYSVSREKKERFSLILESASTNQTSMYLCASSLPGNPGELFFGEGSRLTVL.

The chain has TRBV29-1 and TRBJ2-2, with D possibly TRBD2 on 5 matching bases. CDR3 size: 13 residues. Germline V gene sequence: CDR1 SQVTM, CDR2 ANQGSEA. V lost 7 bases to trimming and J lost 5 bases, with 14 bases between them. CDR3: CSAGSLRTGELFF. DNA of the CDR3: TGCAGCGCGGGGTCGTTACGAACCGGGGAGCTGTTTTTT.

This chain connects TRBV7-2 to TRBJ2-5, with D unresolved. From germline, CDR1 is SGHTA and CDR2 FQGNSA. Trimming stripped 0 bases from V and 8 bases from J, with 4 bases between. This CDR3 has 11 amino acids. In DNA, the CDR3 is TGTGCCAGCAGCTTAGCTGGAACCCAGTACTTC. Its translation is CASSLAGTQYF.

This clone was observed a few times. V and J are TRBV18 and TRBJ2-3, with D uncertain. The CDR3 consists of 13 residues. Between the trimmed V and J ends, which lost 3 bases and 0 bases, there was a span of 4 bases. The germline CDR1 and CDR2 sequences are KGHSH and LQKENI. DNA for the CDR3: TGTGCCAGCTCACCTCAGAGCACAGATACGCAGTATTTT. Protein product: CASSPQSTDTQYF.

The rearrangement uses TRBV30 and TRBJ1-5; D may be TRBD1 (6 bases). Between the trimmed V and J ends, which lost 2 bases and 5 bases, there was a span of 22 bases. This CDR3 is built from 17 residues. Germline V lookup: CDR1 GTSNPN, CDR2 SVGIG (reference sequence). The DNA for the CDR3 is TGTGCCTGGAGTCCTAATGAACAAGGGGGATCGGATCAGCCCCAGCATTTT. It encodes CAWSPNEQGGSDQPQHF.

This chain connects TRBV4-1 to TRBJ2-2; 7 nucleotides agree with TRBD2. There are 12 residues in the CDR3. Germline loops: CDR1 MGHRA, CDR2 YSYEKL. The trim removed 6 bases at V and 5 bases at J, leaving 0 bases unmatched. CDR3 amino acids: CASRRGTGELFF. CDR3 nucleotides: TGCGCCAGCAGGCGGGGGACCGGGGAGCTGTTTTTT.

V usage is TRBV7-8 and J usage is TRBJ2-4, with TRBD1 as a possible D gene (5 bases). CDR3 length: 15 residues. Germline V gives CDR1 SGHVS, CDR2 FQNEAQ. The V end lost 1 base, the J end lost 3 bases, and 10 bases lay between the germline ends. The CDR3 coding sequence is TGTGCCAGCAGCTTAGTTTTGGACAACAAAAACATTCAGTACTTC. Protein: CASSLVLDNKNIQYF.

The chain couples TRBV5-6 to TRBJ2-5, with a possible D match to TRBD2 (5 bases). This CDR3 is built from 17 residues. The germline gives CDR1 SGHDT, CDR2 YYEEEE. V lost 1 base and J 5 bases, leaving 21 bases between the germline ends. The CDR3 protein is CASSLSGGQGSWETQYF. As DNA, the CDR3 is TGTGCCAGCAGCTTGTCAGGCGGGCAAGGGAGCTGGGAGACCCAGTACTTC.

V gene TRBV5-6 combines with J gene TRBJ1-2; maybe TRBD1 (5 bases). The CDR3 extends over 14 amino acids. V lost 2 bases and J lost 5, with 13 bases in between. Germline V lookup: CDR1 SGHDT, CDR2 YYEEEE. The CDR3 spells CASSFPGTLYGYTF. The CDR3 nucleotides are TGTGCCAGCAGCTTTCCCGGGACGCTATATGGCTACACCTTC.

CDR3 DNA sequence: TGCAGCGTTGGGACTATGGCAGACACCGGGGAGCTGTTTTTT. It yields the protein CSVGTMADTGELFF. The chain joins TRBV29-1 to TRBJ2-2; D perhaps matches TRBD2 (6 bases). The V end was cut by 4 bases, the J end by 3 bases, with 12 bases between. This CDR3 is built from 14 residues. Germline CDR1 SQVTM, CDR2 ANQGSEA.

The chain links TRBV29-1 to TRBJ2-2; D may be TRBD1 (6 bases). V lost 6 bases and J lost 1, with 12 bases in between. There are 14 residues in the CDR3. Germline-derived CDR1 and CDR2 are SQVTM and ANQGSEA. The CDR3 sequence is CSVQRGRNTGELFF. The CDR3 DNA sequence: TGCAGCGTCCAAAGGGGGAGGAACACCGGGGAGCTGTTTTTT.

The CDR3 region is CATSRDPSSYNEQFF. Written as DNA, the CDR3 is TGTGCCACCAGCAGAGATCCTAGCTCCTACAATGAGCAGTTCTTC. The chain recombines TRBV15 with TRBJ2-1; D ambiguous. The CDR3 is made up of 15 amino acids. V was shortened by 0 bases and J by 0 bases, with 6 bases between the two germline ends. Germline CDR1 LNHNV, CDR2 YYDKDF (reference sequence).

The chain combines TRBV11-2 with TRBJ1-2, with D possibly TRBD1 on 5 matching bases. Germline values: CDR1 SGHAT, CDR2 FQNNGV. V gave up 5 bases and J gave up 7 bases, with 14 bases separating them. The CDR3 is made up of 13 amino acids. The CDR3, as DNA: TGTGCCAGCAGCCGGGACCGAATTTCTGGCTACACCTTC. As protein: CASSRDRISGYTF. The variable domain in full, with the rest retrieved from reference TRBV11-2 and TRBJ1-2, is EAGVAQSPRYKIIEKRQSVAFWCNPISGHATLYWYQQILGQGPKLLIQFQNNGVVDDSQLPKDRFSAERLKGVDSTLKIQPAKLEDSAVYLCASSRDRISGYTFGSGTRLTVV.

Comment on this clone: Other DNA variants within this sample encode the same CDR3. The CDR3 nucleotides read TGTGCCTGGAGCGGAGGCTCTGGGGCCAACGTCCTGACTTTC. This gives the protein CAWSGGSGANVLTF. This chain joins TRBV30 and TRBJ2-6; D might be TRBD2 (5 bases). This CDR3 has 14 residues. Trimming shortened V by 3 bases and J by 0 bases, and 6 bases separated the two germline ends. CDR1 and CDR2 from the germline V gene are GTSNPN and SVGIG (reference sequence).

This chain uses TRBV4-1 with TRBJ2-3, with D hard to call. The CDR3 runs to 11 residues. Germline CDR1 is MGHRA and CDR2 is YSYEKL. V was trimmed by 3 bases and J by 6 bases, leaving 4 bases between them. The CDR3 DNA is TGCGCCAGCAGCCAGACTGATACGCAGTATTTT. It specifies CASSQTDTQYF.

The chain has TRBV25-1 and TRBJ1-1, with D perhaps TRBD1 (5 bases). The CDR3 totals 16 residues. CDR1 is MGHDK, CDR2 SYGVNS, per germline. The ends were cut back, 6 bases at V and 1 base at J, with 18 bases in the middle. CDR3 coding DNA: TGTGCCAGCAGAGAGAATAAAGGGACGGCGAACACTGAAGCTTTCTTT. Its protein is CASRENKGTANTEAFF.

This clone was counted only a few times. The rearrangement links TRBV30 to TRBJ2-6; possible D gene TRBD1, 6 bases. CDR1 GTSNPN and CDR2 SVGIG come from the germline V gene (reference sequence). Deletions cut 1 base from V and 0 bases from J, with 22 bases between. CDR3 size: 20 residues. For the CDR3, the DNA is TGTGCCTGGAGTGCCCTTTCGGCAGGGGTAGTTAACTCTGGGGCCAACGTCCTGACTTTC. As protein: CAWSALSAGVVNSGANVLTF.

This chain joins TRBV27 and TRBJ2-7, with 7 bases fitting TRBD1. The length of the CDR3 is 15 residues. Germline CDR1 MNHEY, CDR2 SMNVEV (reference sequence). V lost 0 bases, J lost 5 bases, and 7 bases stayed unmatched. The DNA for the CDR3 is TGTGCCAGCAGTTTATCTGGGACAGTTATAGACGAGCAGTACTTC. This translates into CASSLSGTVIDEQYF.

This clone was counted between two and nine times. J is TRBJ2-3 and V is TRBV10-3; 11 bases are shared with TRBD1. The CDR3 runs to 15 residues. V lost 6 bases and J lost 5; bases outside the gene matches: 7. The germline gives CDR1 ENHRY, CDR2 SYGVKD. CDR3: CAIRVGQGAGDTQYF. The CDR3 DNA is TGTGCCATCAGGGTTGGACAGGGGGCTGGAGATACGCAGTATTTT.

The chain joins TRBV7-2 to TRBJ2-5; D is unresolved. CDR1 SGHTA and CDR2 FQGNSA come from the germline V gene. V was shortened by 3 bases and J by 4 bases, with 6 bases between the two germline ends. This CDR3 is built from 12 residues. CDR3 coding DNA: TGTGCCAGCAGCTTTGTCGGAGAGACCCAGTACTTC. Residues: CASSFVGETQYF.